These T cell receptor beta chains were read from a single sample in a study of blood T cell repertoires in COVID-19. Some clones are missing from TCRdb's copy, which holds only in-frame ones; the method was immunoSEQ multiplex PCR. The repertoire holds roughly 140,000 clones, with more than 75% as singletons. The source material was PBMCs or T cells enriched from blood (not recorded which). Every receptor here comes from a man aged 55 to 69 who had recovered from COVID-19. CDR3s include the opening cysteine and the closing phenylalanine or tryptophan. A D gene is named only where the DNA matches it firmly. Clone size is stated in some rows and not others, as once, few, many or a class when expanded.

j_gene | d_gene | abundance | v_gene | CDR3nt | CDR3aa
TRBJ1-6 | - | - | TRBV2 | TGTGCCAGCAGTGGGGCAAATTCACCCCTCCACTTT | CASSGANSPLHF
TRBJ2-1 | TRBD2 | - | TRBV5-4 | TGTGCCAGCAGCCTGGGACTAGCGGGAGGGACCAATGAGCAGTTCTTC | CASSLGLAGGTNEQFF
TRBJ2-3 | TRBD2 | once | TRBV7-6 | TGTGCCAGCAGCATGGGACTAGCGGGAGGAGGTGATACGCAGTATTTT | CASSMGLAGGGDTQYF
TRBJ1-1 | - | - | TRBV5-5 | TGTGCCAGCAGCTTGAGTACAGGGTCGCGGGCTGAAGCTTTCTTT | CASSLSTGSRAEAFF
TRBJ1-1 | TRBD1 | - | TRBV25-1 | TGTGCCACAAGACAGGGGGGGACTGAAGCTTTCTTT | CATRQGGTEAFF
TRBJ2-2 | - | few | TRBV9 | TGTGCCAGCAGCGTAGGTGGGCTAGCAACCGGGGAGCTGTTTTTT | CASSVGGLATGELFF
TRBJ1-1 | - | once | TRBV4-2 | TGTGCCAGCAGCTCGAGGACAACGACTGAGGACACTGAAGCTTTCTTT | CASSSRTTTEDTEAFF
TRBJ1-1 | - | few | TRBV14 | TGTGCCAGCAGCCAACTGGGCCCGACGAAGGCTTTCTTT | CASSQLGPTKAFF
TRBJ2-7 | - | few | TRBV7-6 | TGTGCCAGCAGCCACACAGGGTCCTACGAGCAGTACTTC | CASSHTGSYEQYF
TRBJ2-2 | TRBD2 | - | TRBV3-1/TRBV3-2 | TGTGCCAGCAGCCAAGGTGGACTAGCGGGGAACACCGGGGAGCTGTTTTTT | CASSQGGLAGNTGELFF
TRBJ2-5 | TRBD1 | - | TRBV5-1 | TGCGCCAGCAGCTTGGGGACAGGTCGAGAGACCCAGTACTTC | CASSLGTGRETQYF
TRBJ1-5 | - | once | TRBV12-2 | TGTGCAAGTTGCTTAGATTGTGGGGGCTCTTTTCTTACGGGCAATCAGCCCCAGCATTTT | CASCLDCGGSFLTGNQPQHF
TRBJ2-3 | - | once | TRBV18 | TGTGCCAGCTCACCCCCGGGGGCAGATACGCAGTATTTT | CASSPPGADTQYF
TRBJ1-1 | - | - | TRBV7-8 | TGTGCCAGCAGCTTAGGGCGGAGGGGGAACACTGAAGCTTTCTTT | CASSLGRRGNTEAFF
TRBJ2-1 | TRBD2 | - | TRBV19 | TGTGCCAGTAGTTGGGCAGGGTTCCGAGCGGGAGCCCACAATGAGCAGTTCTTC | CASSWAGFRAGAHNEQFF
TRBJ2-2 | - | - | TRBV6-5 | TGTGCCAGCAGTTCGCACACCGTAGGGGGTCCCGGGGAGCTGTTTTTT | CASSSHTVGGPGELFF
TRBJ2-2 | - | - | TRBV9 | TGTGCCAGCAGCGTCTCCGGGACACTCACCGGGGAGCTGTTTTTT | CASSVSGTLTGELFF